This T cell receptor beta chain was captured in a study of OX40 agonist ivuxolimab in advanced cancers. Germline V gene sequence: CDR1 SEHNR, CDR2 FQNEAQ (reference sequence). The CDR3 is 16 residues long. J was trimmed by 0 bases and V by 5 bases; bases with no gene match: 2. Libraries were prepared by immunoSEQ multiplex PCR; TCRdb keeps only in-frame clonotypes and omits some of them. The profile shows about 94,000 clones, more than 85% of them singletons. The sequence was collected from an adult with an advanced solid tumor such as melanoma, head and neck, liver or kidney cancer. The V gene is TRBV7-9, the J gene TRBJ2-1; 12 bases map to TRBD2. Specimen: CD4+ or CD8+ T cells sorted from blood, collected in a trial of the OX40 agonist ivuxolimab. The chain's CDR3 is CASSPTSGSSYNEQFF. CDR3 in DNA: TGTGCCAGCAGCCCGACTAGCGGGAGCTCCTACAATGAGCAGTTCTTC.